A single sample gave rise to the 24 T cell receptor beta chains below, sequenced in a study of T cell clones after liver transplantation. Assay: immunoSEQ multiplex PCR; the TCRdb copy retains only in-frame clones and omits some. The table has 95,000 to 130,000 clones, approximately 90% seen once; the top ten hold 0.65% to 0.95%. The sequencing used CD4+ T cells from blood, collected 12 months after liver transplant. The receptors stem from a human patient who received a liver transplant. The graft donor may have given rise to some T cells.

A note on this clone: Relative to the germline gene, one junction end is altered; a read error may explain this. This chain joins TRBV7-7 and TRBJ2-5; TRBD2 aligns across 10 bases. Germline CDR1 and CDR2: SSHAT and FNYEAQ (reference sequence). CDR3 length equals 15 residues. This CDR3 reads CASSSRTSGQETQYF. CDR3 nucleotide sequence: TGTGCTAGCAGCTCCCGGACTAGCGGCCAAGAGACCCAGTACTTC.

The V and J genes are TRBV6-5 and TRBJ2-7; 9 nucleotides match TRBD1. Germline V gene sequence: CDR1 MNHEY, CDR2 SVGAGI. This CDR3 has 15 amino acids. V lost 5 bases, J lost 4 bases, and 9 bases stayed unmatched. Here the CDR3 DNA reads TGTGCCAGCAGTCCGGACGGGACAGGGTCGTACGAGCAGTACTTC. Translated, it gives CASSPDGTGSYEQYF.

The genes are TRBV14 and TRBJ2-3; a weak D match, TRBD2 (6 bases). This CDR3 has 16 residues. The V end lost 0 bases, the J end lost 0 bases, and 10 bases lay between the germline ends. Germline V gene sequence: CDR1 SGHDN, CDR2 FVKESK. CDR3 coding DNA: TGTGCCAGCAGCCAAGATAGAGGACTAAGCACAGATACGCAGTATTTT. Translating gives CASSQDRGLSTDTQYF.

The chain employs TRBV28 and TRBJ2-1; 9 bases are a match to TRBD2. The trim removed 5 bases at V and 8 bases at J, leaving 7 bases unmatched. This CDR3 has 14 residues. Germline loops: CDR1 MDHEN, CDR2 SYDVKM. The CDR3 loop is CASSLSGRPDEQFF. The CDR3 DNA is TGTGCCAGCAGTCTCAGCGGGAGGCCCGATGAGCAGTTCTTC.

CDR3 sequence (DNA): TGCGCCAGCAGCCCGAGACCCTTGAACACTGAAGCTTTCTTT. Its translation is CASSPRPLNTEAFF. The V gene is TRBV5-1, the J gene TRBJ1-1; D call uncertain. The CDR3 loop spans 14 amino acids. Deletions cut 4 bases from V and 0 bases from J, with 10 bases between. Germline V lookup: CDR1 SGHRS, CDR2 YFSETQ.

Written as DNA, the CDR3 is TGCGCCAGCAGCCCTGGACTAGCGGGAGGGCCGGGCAATGAGCAGTTCTTC. Translating it yields CASSPGLAGGPGNEQFF. The genes are TRBV5-1 and TRBJ2-1, with 15 bases matching TRBD2. The CDR3 contains 17 residues. Unmatched junction bases numbered 8, after V lost 4 bases and J lost 6 bases. Germline loops: CDR1 SGHRS, CDR2 YFSETQ.

This chain uses TRBV5-1 with TRBJ2-1; D possibly corresponds to TRBD1 (6 bases). CDR3 size: 16 residues. Per the germline V gene, CDR1 is SGHRS and CDR2 is YFSETQ. Trimming stripped 4 bases from V and 10 bases from J, with 24 bases between. The CDR3 spells CASSIQGPAGAREQFF. DNA of the CDR3: TGCGCCAGCAGCATACAGGGCCCCGCAGGAGCAAGGGAGCAGTTCTTC.

The V gene is TRBV11-3, the J gene TRBJ2-1; 8 bases line up with TRBD2. V trimming: 1 base; J trimming: 7 bases; junction bases outside the gene matches: 3. The germline CDR1 and CDR2 sequences are SGHNT and YENEEA. The CDR3 runs 14 residues. The CDR3 DNA is TGTGCCAGCAGCTTAGCGCGACTAGCGAATGAGCAGTTCTTC. Translated: CASSLARLANEQFF.

The chain employs TRBV6-1 and TRBJ1-4; possibly TRBD1 for D (6 bases). CDR3 length: 17 residues. CDR1 and CDR2 from the germline V gene are MNHNS and SASEGT. V shed 4 bases and J shed 3 bases, with 18 bases lying between them. As DNA, the CDR3 is TGTGCCAGCAGTGGCCGACGCCAGGGGTTGTCTAATGAAAAACTGTTTTTT. Encoded protein: CASSGRRQGLSNEKLFF.

This clone has just one count. The rearrangement uses TRBV7-3 and TRBJ2-7; D possibly uses TRBD1 or TRBD2 (5 bases each). Trimming removed 5 bases from V and 5 bases from J, with 19 bases in between. The CDR3 has 15 residues. Germline values: CDR1 SGHTA, CDR2 FQGTGA. CDR3 protein: CASSPLGRLGDEQYF. The CDR3 coding sequence is TGTGCCAGCAGCCCCCTGGGTCGACTGGGGGACGAGCAGTACTTC. Using reference TRBV7-3 and TRBJ2-7 for the parts outside the CDR3, the full variable domain is GAGVSQTPSNKVTEKGKYVELRCDPISGHTALYWYRQSLGQGPEFLIYFQGTGAADDSGLPNDRFFAVRPEGSVSTLKIQRTERGDSAVYLCASSPLGRLGDEQYFGPGTRLTVT.

The chain uses TRBV11-2 and TRBJ2-5; D is unresolved. V was clipped by 6 bases and J by 4 bases, with 9 bases between them. The CDR3 contains 12 residues. Germline V gene data show CDR1 as SGHAT and CDR2 as FQNNGV. CDR3 DNA: TGTGCCAGCAGTCCAACGGGAGAGACCCAGTACTTC. Translating it yields CASSPTGETQYF.

The chain couples TRBV5-1 to TRBJ2-3; 10 positions agree with TRBD2. With 0 bases clipped from V and 2 bases from J, the junction kept 9 bases outside the gene matches. The germline gives CDR1 SGHRS, CDR2 YFSETQ. CDR3 size: 18 residues. CDR3 coding DNA: TGCGCCAGCAGCTTGGCCATAGAACTAGCGGGGTCCACAGATACGCAGTATTTT. This translates into CASSLAIELAGSTDTQYF.

The chain couples TRBV7-2 to TRBJ2-3; D unresolved. This CDR3 comprises 15 residues. Deletions cut 6 bases from V and 2 bases from J, with 15 bases between. The V gene's germline CDR1 is SGHTA and CDR2 FQGNSA. CDR3 residues: CASRTMIGNTDTQYF. The CDR3 coding sequence is TGTGCCAGCAGGACGATGATTGGGAACACAGATACGCAGTATTTT.

The J gene is TRBJ2-2, the V gene TRBV5-1; D is perhaps TRBD2 (5 bases). This CDR3 contains 16 residues. Trimming took off 0 bases at V and 0 bases at J, with 9 bases between the two ends. CDR1 and CDR2 (germline): SGHRS, YFSETQ. The CDR3 sequence: CASSLESGANTGELFF. As DNA, the CDR3 is TGCGCCAGCAGCTTGGAGAGCGGTGCGAACACCGGGGAGCTGTTTTTT.

J is TRBJ2-7 and V is TRBV27; tentatively, D is TRBD2 (5 bases). The V and J ends lost 3 bases and 3 bases respectively, with 9 bases between them. The CDR3 covers 13 residues. The V gene's germline CDR1 is MNHEY and CDR2 SMNVEV (reference sequence). CDR3 region: CASSFRRDYEQYF. CDR3 sequence (DNA): TGTGCCAGCAGTTTTAGACGGGACTACGAGCAGTACTTC.

This clone was picked up a small number of times. The V and J genes are TRBV28 and TRBJ1-1; D gene uncertain. V was clipped by 8 bases and J by 5 bases, with 6 bases between them. Germline CDR1 and CDR2: MDHEN and SYDVKM. This CDR3 has 10 residues. DNA of the CDR3: TGTGCCAGCTTTTTAACTGAAGCTTTCTTT. Translation: CASFLTEAFF.

The rearrangement links TRBV5-8 to TRBJ1-4, with D tentatively TRBD1 (5 bases). The V end was cut by 6 bases, the J end by 0 bases, with 6 bases between. Per germline, CDR1 SGHTS and CDR2 YDEGEE. The CDR3 is 13 amino acids. CDR3 region: CASMGPTNEKLFF. In DNA form, the CDR3 reads TGTGCCAGCATGGGGCCAACTAATGAAAAACTGTTTTTT.

In DNA form, the CDR3 reads TGTGCCAGTAGTATCCGAGGGGGGAACACTGAAGCTTTCTTT. Its translation: CASSIRGGNTEAFF. J is TRBJ1-1 and V is TRBV19; the D gene is possibly TRBD1 (6 bases). V was pared by 3 bases and J by 1 base, with 9 bases between. The CDR3 is 14 residues long. Germline lookup yields CDR1 LNHDA and CDR2 SQIVND (reference sequence). The full variable domain, its missing parts supplied by reference TRBV19 and TRBJ1-1, is DGGITQSPKYLFRKEGQNVTLSCEQNLNHDAMYWYRQDPGQGLRLIYYSQIVNDFQKGDIAEGYSVSREKKESFPLTVTSAQKNPTAFYLCASSIRGGNTEAFFGQGTRLTVV.

This chain connects TRBV20-1 to TRBJ2-1; D tentatively fits TRBD1 or TRBD2 (5 bases each). Germline CDR1 DFQATT, CDR2 SNEGSKA (reference sequence). The CDR3 extends over 11 amino acids. CDR3 residues: CSQRGNNEQFF. The CDR3, as DNA: TGCAGCCAACGGGGCAACAATGAGCAGTTCTTC.

The rearrangement joins TRBV10-1 to TRBJ1-1; D gene unclear. The CDR3 consists of 12 residues. Between the trimmed V and J ends, which lost 2 bases and 7 bases, there was a span of 8 bases. Germline CDR1 is WNHNN and CDR2 is SYGVQD (reference sequence). Written as DNA, the CDR3 is TGCGCCAGCAGTGAGCCGGGGTATGAAGCTTTCTTT. Residues: CASSEPGYEAFF.

The V and J genes are TRBV28 and TRBJ1-5; D unresolved. V was pared by 6 bases and J by 7 bases, with 4 bases between. CDR1 is MDHEN, CDR2 SYDVKM, per germline. The CDR3 is 10 residues long. This CDR3 reads CASSGQPQHF. The CDR3 DNA reads as TGTGCCAGCAGCGGACAGCCCCAGCATTTT.

This clone has a handful of counts. V and J are TRBV28 and TRBJ2-7, with D unclear. The CDR3 is 14 amino acids. Germline CDR1 MDHEN, CDR2 SYDVKM. V was pared by 4 bases and J by 6 bases, with 16 bases between. For the CDR3, the DNA is TGTGCCAGCAGTTCGACCGGCCGCTTTTCCGAGCAGTACTTC. This sequence encodes CASSSTGRFSEQYF.

With regard to this clone: Other DNA sequences of this sample code for an identical CDR3. The J gene is TRBJ2-1, the V gene TRBV9; weak D call: TRBD2 (5 bases). This CDR3 has 14 amino acids. V gave up 0 bases and J gave up 1 base, with 5 bases separating them. The germline CDR1 and CDR2 sequences are SGDLS and YYNGEE. The CDR3 DNA reads TGTGCCAGCAGCGTAGCGGGGTCCTACAATGAGCAGTTCTTC. Its translation is CASSVAGSYNEQFF.

The chain has TRBV23-1 and TRBJ2-3, with 7 bases fitting TRBD1. TRBV23-1 is treated as an ORF (open reading frame) with a function not yet certain. The CDR3 consists of 18 residues. With 2 bases clipped from V and 2 bases from J, the junction kept 13 bases outside the gene matches. The CDR3 here is CASSQVASSDRDTDTQYF. The CDR3 DNA reads TGCGCCAGCAGTCAAGTAGCCTCCTCCGACAGGGACACAGATACGCAGTATTTT.